Here is one T cell receptor beta chain with its context. Its antigen is as yet unknown. This CDR3 is 14 amino acids long. CDR1 and CDR2 from the germline V gene are DFQATT and SNEGSKA (reference sequence). V gave up 4 bases and J gave up 4 bases; unmatched junction bases: 7. A sample-barcoded 5' primer and a J-beta primer mix were used in a second PCR of roughly 7 to 11 cycles. In TCRdb, the 5' RACE reads were re-called with MiXCR into one record per CDR3 protein. The sample has 1.5 million or so distinct CDR3 sequences; 40% to 45% are singletons. These data belong to a study of blood T cells in healthy people across ages. Findings and caveats of the study: No conclusive comparison of naive versus antigen-experienced cells was possible with unsorted PBMCs. The recorded TCR beta diversity per million T cells decreased in a roughly linear manner with age.

The receptor was isolated from a woman aged 18 to 35 in good health. V is TRBV20-1 and J is TRBJ1-1; 9 bases map to TRBD1. The material sequenced was blood. DNA for the CDR3: TGCAGTGCTATCAGGACAGGGGACGGCACTGAAGCTTTCTTT. Protein sequence: CSAIRTGDGTEAFF.